This T cell receptor (beta chain) was captured by sequencing in a study of Graves' ophthalmopathy and Graves' hyperthyroidism. General study results and limits: Forecasting of ophthalmopathy progression by the model achieved roughly 69% sensitivity and roughly 78% specificity.

No donor had other autoimmune disease, uncontrolled infection, pregnancy or lactation. The sample holds many counts of this clonotype. Its antigen is not known. Amplifying from RNA transcripts, the study obtained TCR beta CDR3 regions. RT-PCR was first run with HTBI primers, then multiplex PCR in a second round. TCRdb re-called the multiplex PCR reads with MiXCR, one entry per CDR3 protein. The repertoire holds roughly 500,000 distinct CDR3 sequences, 13% to 15% seen once, with roughly 10% in the top ten. V dropped 8 bases and J dropped 4 bases, with 23 bases sitting between them. Germline V gives CDR1 MRHNA, CDR2 SNTAGT. The CDR3 is 16 amino acids.

The clonotype originates from a woman aged 25 to 39 with Graves' ophthalmopathy. The chain combines TRBV6-4 with TRBJ1-1, with D unclear. Material: blood. The DNA for the CDR3 is TGTGCCAGCCGGATAAGGACGGAGAAGGTAGGCACTGAAGCTTTCTTT. Protein sequence: CASRIRTEKVGTEAFF.